Presented here are 11 T cell receptor beta chains from one specimen sequenced in a study of blood T cell repertoires in COVID-19 (TCRdb year 2020). The method behind the library was the immunoSEQ multiplex PCR assay. TCRdb provides this immuneACCESS table in a form limited to in-frame rearrangements. Some clones are lacking; in checked studies, under half of them reflect an unresolved V gene, and why the rest are absent is not known. The sample yields about 52,000 clones; 90% were counted once. 2.5% to 4% of the sample lies in the top ten. Material for sequencing was peripheral blood. The receptors shown here come from a human donor in a cohort sampled during active COVID-19.

This chain uses TRBV6-5 with TRBJ1-1; perhaps TRBD1 as D (5 bases). Trimming removed 2 bases at V and 8 bases at J, with 12 bases between. Germline CDR1 is MNHEY and CDR2 is SVGAGI. The CDR3 loop spans 13 amino acids. The DNA for the CDR3 is TGTGCCAGCAGTTACAGGGGTGCACTCGAAGCTTTCTTT. Its protein is CASSYRGALEAFF.

The chain recombines TRBV9 with TRBJ2-7; 9 nucleotides match TRBD1. Trimming took 3 bases from V and 3 from J; bases not matched to a gene: 10. Germline-derived CDR1 and CDR2 are SGDLS and YYNGEE. CDR3 length equals 16 residues. The CDR3 DNA sequence: TGTGCCAGCAGCGGGCCCCCCGGGACAGGGTACTACGAGCAGTACTTC. Translation: CASSGPPGTGYYEQYF.

DNA of the CDR3: TGTGCCAGAAGCTTAAGGGACTTTGTTTGTAGGGACACTGAAGCTTTCTTT. This encodes CARSLRDFVCRDTEAFF. J is TRBJ1-1 and V is TRBV5-3, with TRBD1 as a possible D gene (5 bases). TRBV5-3 is sorted into the ORF group, with uncertain function. The germline V and J ends were trimmed by 2 bases and 3 bases, with 20 bases remaining between them. The CDR3 contains 17 residues.

The rearrangement uses TRBV5-1 and TRBJ2-1, with TRBD1 identical over 8 bases. The germline gives CDR1 SGHRS, CDR2 YFSETQ. Trimming took 5 bases from V and 13 from J; bases not matched to a gene: 5. This CDR3 is 11 amino acids long. The CDR3 DNA reads as TGCGCCAGCAGGTCCGACAGGGGACAGTTCTTC. It specifies CASRSDRGQFF.

The sample holds a few counts of this clone. The chain carries TRBV18 and TRBJ2-7; D not certain. The CDR3 is 15 amino acids. Germline lookup yields CDR1 KGHSH and CDR2 LQKENI. Trimming took off 2 bases at V and 1 base at J, with 12 bases between the two ends. This CDR3 reads CASSPAGLDSYEQYF. DNA for the CDR3: TGTGCCAGCTCACCAGCAGGTTTGGATTCCTACGAGCAGTACTTC.

This sequence joins TRBV29-1 and TRBJ1-5; D remains ambiguous. Germline CDR1 is SQVTM and CDR2 is ANQGSEA. The CDR3 consists of 13 residues. Trimming removed 7 bases at V and 0 bases at J, with 10 bases between. The CDR3 spells CSARVNSNQPQHF. The CDR3 nucleotides read TGCAGCGCCCGAGTTAATAGCAATCAGCCCCAGCATTTT.

The V and J genes are TRBV3-1 (or the pseudogene TRBV3-2) and TRBJ2-3; 7 nucleotides agree with TRBD2. This CDR3 comprises 16 residues. Germline lookup yields CDR1 LGHDT and CDR2 YNNKEL (reference sequence). V was pared by 4 bases and J by 4 bases, with 11 bases of the junction left unmatched. The CDR3 nucleotides are TGTGCCAGCAGCCCCCTCGGGGAGGGCCCTCCAGATACGCAGTATTTT. The encoded protein is CASSPLGEGPPDTQYF.

This clone was observed a single time. The gene calls are TRBV24-1 and TRBJ2-5; perhaps TRBD1 as D (5 bases). The length of the CDR3 is 14 residues. Trimming cost V 4 bases and J 1 base, with 9 bases left between them. Germline values: CDR1 KGHDR, CDR2 SFDVKD. The CDR3 here is CATSEGRFQETQYF. CDR3 in DNA: TGTGCCACCAGTGAGGGGCGTTTCCAAGAGACCCAGTACTTC.

The chain carries TRBV4-1 and TRBJ2-3, with TRBD1 identical over 7 bases. The CDR3 is 14 amino acids. Trimming cost V 5 bases and J 4 bases; bases outside gene matches: 6. Germline CDR1 and CDR2: MGHRA and YSYEKL. The CDR3 reads CASSRGLRADTQYF. As DNA, the CDR3 is TGCGCCAGCAGCAGGGGGCTACGGGCAGATACGCAGTATTTT.

CDR3 nucleotides: TGTGCCAGCAGTTTTCGGGGGGCCGAACAGTTCTTC. This codes for CASSFRGAEQFF. The chain carries TRBV28 and TRBJ2-1; weak D call: TRBD2 (7 bases). Germline V CDR1 and CDR2: MDHEN, SYDVKM. Trimming removed 3 bases from V and 13 bases from J, with 13 bases in between. The CDR3 runs 12 residues.

The V and J genes are TRBV20-1 and TRBJ2-5, with TRBD2 as a possible D gene (6 bases). The V end lost 3 bases, the J end lost 1 base, and 12 bases lay between the germline ends. The CDR3 is 14 residues long. Germline CDR1 is DFQATT and CDR2 is SNEGSKA (reference sequence). CDR3 sequence: CSASRLARQETQYF. As DNA, the CDR3 is TGCAGTGCTAGTAGGCTAGCGCGCCAAGAGACCCAGTACTTC.